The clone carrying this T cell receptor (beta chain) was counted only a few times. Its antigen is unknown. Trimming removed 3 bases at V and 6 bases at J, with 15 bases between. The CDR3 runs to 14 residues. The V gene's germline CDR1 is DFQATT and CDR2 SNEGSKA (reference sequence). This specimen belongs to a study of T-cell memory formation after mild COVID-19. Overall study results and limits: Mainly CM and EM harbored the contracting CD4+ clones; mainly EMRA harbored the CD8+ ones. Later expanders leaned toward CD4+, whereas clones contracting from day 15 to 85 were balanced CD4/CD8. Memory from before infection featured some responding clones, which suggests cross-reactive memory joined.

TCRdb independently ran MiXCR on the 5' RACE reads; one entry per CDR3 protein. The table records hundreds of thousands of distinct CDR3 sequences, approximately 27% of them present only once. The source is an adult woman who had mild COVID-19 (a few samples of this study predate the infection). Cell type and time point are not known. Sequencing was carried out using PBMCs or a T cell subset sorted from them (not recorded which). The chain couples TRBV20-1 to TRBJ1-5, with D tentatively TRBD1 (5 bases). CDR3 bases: TGCAGTGCTAGGGACGCCAGGGTGGGTCAGCCCCAGCATTTT. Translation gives CSARDARVGQPQHF.